This T cell receptor beta chain originates from a study of Graves' ophthalmopathy and Graves' hyperthyroidism. In the case of this clonotype: Antigen specificity is unknown.

RNA transcripts were the source from which TCR beta CDR3 regions were amplified. Second-round multiplex PCR came after first-round RT-PCR with HTBI primers. TCRdb reprocessed the multiplex PCR reads with MiXCR, giving one entry per CDR3 protein. The top ten hold around 7% of the sample, which has under 800,000 distinct CDR3 sequences, about a fifth seen once. Study-level findings and limits: Blood was where most expanded thyroid clonotypes above 0.001 frequency also turned up.

Germline V gene sequence: CDR1 SGHAT, CDR2 FQNNGV. Trimming left V 0 bases short and J 14 bases short, with 16 bases between. There are 13 residues in the CDR3. This sequence was found in a woman aged 18-29 years with stable Graves' hyperthyroidism. Some clones in this sample may be carry-over from other donors' samples. Sequencing was performed on peripheral blood. The V gene is TRBV11-2, the J gene TRBJ2-5, with D perhaps TRBD2 (6 bases). CDR3 DNA: TGTGCCAGCAGCTTAGAGGGCCCCCAGGGAGGTTACTTC. Its protein product is CASSLEGPQGGYF.